What follows are 9 T cell receptor beta chains derived from one specimen sequenced in a study of cytomegalovirus exposure and HLA in healthy donors (dated by TCRdb to 2017 to 2019). Library generation was performed with the immunoSEQ multiplex PCR assay. A mixture of 60 forward primers for TCR Vbeta segments and 13 reverse primers for TCR Jbeta segments was used in the multiplex PCR. TCRdb limited this immuneACCESS table to in-frame rearrangements with V and J called. A share of clones is missing; checked studies link under half to unresolved V genes, and the rest is unexplained. The table for this sample lists some 93,000 clones; around 10% of them were counted only once. 4.5% to 6.5% of the sample is in the top ten clones. The sequenced material came from PBMCs. The receptors were sampled from a man in his fifties in good health and CMV-seropositive.

This clone was recorded a few times. The CDR3 sequence is CAWSVRSTAYGYTF. CDR3 in DNA: TGTGCCTGGAGTGTACGGTCTACAGCCTATGGCTACACCTTC. The rearrangement uses TRBV30 and TRBJ1-2; D not resolved. The CDR3 length is 14 residues. Trimming left V 0 bases short and J 4 bases short, with 12 bases between. Germline V CDR1 and CDR2: GTSNPN, SVGIG (reference sequence).

The chain recombines TRBV9 with TRBJ2-1, with 7 positions matching TRBD1. Germline V gene data show CDR1 as SGDLS and CDR2 as YYNGEE. The length of the CDR3 is 15 residues. Unmatched junction bases numbered 4, after V lost 0 bases and J lost 4 bases. The CDR3 is CASSVDGTAYNEQFF. DNA of the CDR3: TGTGCCAGCAGCGTAGATGGGACAGCTTACAATGAGCAGTTCTTC.

The V and J genes are TRBV28 and TRBJ1-6; 7 positions agree with TRBD1. V trimming: 5 bases; J trimming: 2 bases; junction bases outside the gene matches: 12. The CDR3 length is 18 residues. From germline, CDR1 is MDHEN and CDR2 SYDVKM. The CDR3 here is CASSILSGTGAYNSPLHF. In DNA, the CDR3 is TGTGCCAGCAGTATTTTATCTGGAACAGGGGCCTATAATTCACCCCTCCACTTT.

This chain connects TRBV7-9 to TRBJ1-5; 7 bases map to TRBD1. The CDR3 runs to 16 residues. Trimming took 3 bases from V and 1 from J; bases not matched to a gene: 6. Germline assignment: CDR1 SEHNR and CDR2 FQNEAQ (reference sequence). CDR3 nucleotide sequence: TGTGCCAGCAGCTTCGGCCGGACAGGCAGCAATCAGCCCCAGCATTTT. This codes for CASSFGRTGSNQPQHF.

This clone was recorded once. The chain uses TRBV19 and TRBJ2-1; a possible D gene is TRBD1 (5 bases). Per germline, CDR1 LNHDA and CDR2 SQIVND (reference sequence). V lost 2 bases and J lost 0, with 8 bases in between. The CDR3 length is 15 residues. CDR3 region: CASSIRGGSYNEQFF. The CDR3 bases are TGTGCCAGTAGTATAAGGGGCGGCTCCTACAATGAGCAGTTCTTC.

This sequence joins TRBV5-1 and TRBJ2-7, with 10 bases aligning to TRBD2. The CDR3 has 15 amino acids. Germline V gene data show CDR1 as SGHRS and CDR2 as YFSETQ. Trimming cost V 1 base and J 6 bases; bases outside gene matches: 7. The CDR3 region has the DNA TGCGCCAGCAGCTTGCTAGCGGGAGAGGTGGCCGAGCAGTACTTC. Translated, it gives CASSLLAGEVAEQYF.

The chain uses TRBV18 and TRBJ1-1, with D possibly matching TRBD1 (6 bases). V gave up 1 base and J gave up 4 bases, with 16 bases separating them. The CDR3 contains 16 residues. Germline assignment: CDR1 KGHSH and CDR2 LQKENI. Here the CDR3 reads CASSPQPPTTGTEAFF. The CDR3 region has the DNA TGTGCCAGCTCACCACAGCCCCCAACGACAGGCACTGAAGCTTTCTTT.

This clone was counted between two and nine times. CDR3 in amino acids: CATKDRGGPYEQYF. The CDR3 DNA follows: TGTGCCACCAAGGACAGGGGAGGACCCTACGAGCAGTACTTC. The genes are TRBV15 and TRBJ2-7; 9 nucleotides line up with TRBD1. J was trimmed by 2 bases and V by 7 bases; bases with no gene match: 6. CDR1 and CDR2 from the germline V gene are LNHNV and YYDKDF (reference sequence). The CDR3 length is 14 residues.

The chain is built from TRBV19 and TRBJ2-1, with a weak D call TRBD2 (6 bases). The V gene's germline CDR1 is LNHDA and CDR2 SQIVND (reference sequence). This CDR3 has 15 residues. The V end was cut by 3 bases, the J end by 2 bases, with 11 bases between. The chain's CDR3 is CASSMSWGAYNEQFF. CDR3 DNA sequence: TGTGCCAGTAGTATGAGTTGGGGGGCCTACAATGAGCAGTTCTTC.